This is a list of T cell receptor beta chains from one sample in a study of identical twins. TCRdb processed the 5' RACE reads anew with MiXCR; each CDR3 protein has one entry. The sample has around 490,000 distinct CDR3 sequences, roughly an eighth seen once. The sample also formed part of further work on yellow fever vaccine responses in identical twins.

Sequences were obtained from CD4+ T cells sorted from blood. These receptor sequences come from a woman under 30 in good health. CDR3s include the opening cysteine and the closing phenylalanine or tryptophan. D genes are given only for firm matches. Some rows mark clone size as missing; the rest say once, few, many or name a class of expanded clone.

TRBD2 TRBJ2-2 - TRBV20-1 CGVRRAGGSFGELFF TGCGGAGTGCGGCGAGCGGGAGGCTCCTTCGGGGAGCTGTTTTTT
- TRBJ1-2 - TRBV20-1 CSARVMVIDGYTF TGCAGTGCTAGAGTTATGGTGATAGATGGCTACACCTTC
TRBD2 TRBJ2-2 - TRBV20-1 CSASGLAGGPVTGELFF TGCAGTGCTTCGGGACTAGCGGGAGGGCCCGTCACCGGGGAGCTGTTTTTT
TRBD1 TRBJ2-1 - TRBV6-2/TRBV6-3 CATAPGQFYNEQFF TGTGCCACCGCCCCGGGACAGTTCTACAATGAGCAGTTCTTC
TRBD2 TRBJ2-5 - TRBV11-2 CASSLGTSGYQETQYF TGTGCCAGCAGCTTAGGGACTAGCGGTTACCAAGAGACCCAGTACTTC
- TRBJ1-4 - TRBV10-3 CAISESSGRNEKLFF TGTGCCATCAGTGAGTCCTCAGGGCGTAATGAAAAACTGTTTTTT
- TRBJ1-5 many TRBV2 CASSEEQVNQPQHF TGTGCCAGCAGTGAAGAACAGGTCAATCAGCCCCAGCATTTT
- TRBJ2-2 few TRBV15 CATSRDKGGSGELFF TGTGCCACCAGCAGAGATAAAGGGGGATCGGGGGAGCTGTTTTTT
- TRBJ2-1 few TRBV6-5 CASWTGYNEQFF TGTGCCAGCTGGACCGGCTACAATGAGCAGTTCTTC
- TRBJ1-4 few TRBV7-9 CASSWNRASNEKLFF TGTGCCAGCAGCTGGAACAGGGCGTCAAATGAAAAACTGTTTTTT
TRBD1 TRBJ1-1 many TRBV20-1 CSASNRGNTEAFF TGCAGTGCTAGCAACAGGGGGAACACTGAAGCTTTCTTT
TRBD1 TRBJ1-2 many TRBV12-3/TRBV12-4 CASSPGTGGAQGYTF TGTGCCAGCAGTCCAGGGACAGGGGGCGCGCAAGGCTACACCTTC
- TRBJ1-1 - TRBV6-5 CASSYGGADTEAFF TGTGCCAGCAGTTACGGGGGCGCCGACACTGAAGCTTTCTTT
TRBD1 TRBJ1-2 many TRBV28 CASSPGTGDYGYTF TGTGCCAGCAGTCCGGGGACAGGGGACTATGGCTACACCTTC
- TRBJ2-3 once TRBV7-8 CASQFLNTQYF TGTGCCAGCCAATTTCTCAATACGCAGTATTTT
- TRBJ2-1 few TRBV2 CASRKQQVGAESYNEQFF TGTGCCAGCAGGAAGCAACAGGTGGGGGCGGAATCCTACAATGAGCAGTTCTTC
- TRBJ2-7 - TRBV6-1 CASSVYRTYEQYF TGTGCCAGCAGTGTTTATCGGACCTACGAGCAGTACTTC
TRBD1 TRBJ2-4 many TRBV12-3/TRBV12-4 CASSPQGNGAKNIQYF TGTGCCAGCAGTCCACAGGGGAACGGGGCCAAAAACATTCAGTACTTC
TRBD2 TRBJ2-7 - TRBV20-1 CSAREGSGRAYEQYF TGCAGTGCTAGAGAGGGTAGCGGGAGAGCCTACGAGCAGTACTTC
TRBD1 TRBJ2-3 many TRBV20-1 CSVGTGGPDTQYF TGCTCCGTGGGGACAGGGGGCCCAGATACGCAGTATTTT
TRBD1 TRBJ1-1 many TRBV5-1 CASSPSDRGRNTEAFF TGCGCCAGCAGCCCCTCGGACAGGGGAAGGAACACTGAAGCTTTCTTT
TRBD2 TRBJ2-7 - TRBV6-1 CASTMGAGGGYEQYF TGTGCCAGCACGATGGGGGCGGGAGGGGGCTACGAGCAGTACTTC
TRBD2 TRBJ2-1 - TRBV7-3 CASSLGSGGTNEQFF TGTGCCAGCAGCTTAGGTAGCGGGGGAACCAATGAGCAGTTCTTC
- TRBJ1-1 few TRBV6-1 CASRHPGWGNTEAFF TGTGCCAGCAGGCACCCGGGATGGGGGAACACTGAAGCTTTCTTT
- TRBJ2-2 - TRBV6-2/TRBV6-3 CASSYSSGTNTGELFF TGTGCCAGCAGTTACTCTAGCGGAACGAACACCGGGGAGCTGTTTTTT
- TRBJ2-7 once TRBV18 CASSPSQIYEQYF TGTGCCAGCTCACCATCCCAGATCTACGAGCAGTACTTC
- TRBJ2-1 few TRBV5-1 CASSPLLSSPDEQFF TGCGCCAGCAGCCCTCTTCTGAGTTCCCCGGACGAGCAGTTCTTC
TRBD2 TRBJ2-3 - TRBV13 CASSQQAGAMTDTQYF TGTGCCAGCAGCCAGCAAGCGGGAGCAATGACAGATACGCAGTATTTT
- TRBJ1-3 few TRBV20-1 CSASRPVSSNTIYF TGCAGTGCTAGCCGTCCAGTTTCGAGTAACACCATATATTTT
- TRBJ1-2 - TRBV3-1 CASSQEVRNYGYTF TGTGCCAGCAGCCAAGAAGTCCGCAACTATGGCTACACCTTC
- TRBJ2-2 - TRBV28 CASSGLGPGTNTGELFF TGTGCCAGCAGTGGTCTAGGCCCTGGGACGAACACCGGGGAGCTGTTTTTT
- TRBJ2-2 many TRBV10-3 CAISPPGYRTGELFF TGTGCCATCAGCCCCCCGGGCTACCGAACCGGGGAGCTGTTTTTT
- TRBJ2-7 few TRBV3-1 CASSYSRGHEQYF TGTGCCAGCAGCTACTCCAGGGGCCACGAGCAGTACTTC
- TRBJ1-2 few TRBV7-2 CASSSSSGTSLGGYTF TGTGCCAGCAGCTCCTCCTCCGGGACATCGCTCGGGGGCTACACCTTC
- TRBJ2-7 - TRBV3-1 CASTRETSPPYEQYF TGTGCCAGCACCCGCGAGACTAGTCCACCCTACGAGCAGTACTTC
- TRBJ2-7 few TRBV29-1 CSAQTGISYEQYF TGCAGCGCACAGACTGGCATCTCCTACGAGCAGTACTTC
- TRBJ2-5 - TRBV12-3/TRBV12-4 CASSFLRNSQKETQYF TGTGCCAGCAGTTTTTTGCGGAACTCTCAAAAAGAGACCCAGTACTTC
- TRBJ2-2 few TRBV3-1 CASSQTQIRTGELFF TGTGCCAGCAGCCAGACGCAAATCCGTACCGGGGAGCTGTTTTTT
- TRBJ2-1 few TRBV12-3/TRBV12-4 CASSYGSLREQFF TGTGCCAGCAGTTACGGTAGTCTTCGAGAGCAGTTCTTC
TRBD2 TRBJ2-1 - TRBV20-1 CSAQSGSLDEQFF TGCAGTGCCCAAAGCGGGAGTTTGGATGAGCAGTTCTTC
TRBD2 TRBJ2-3 - TRBV4-2 CASSQEFGLAPGVKDTQYF TGTGCCAGCAGCCAGGAATTCGGACTAGCTCCGGGAGTGAAAGATACGCAGTATTTT
- TRBJ1-3 - TRBV30 CAWRGSGNTIYF TGTGCCTGGAGGGGATCTGGAAACACCATATATTTT
- TRBJ2-6 few TRBV15 CATSRHGQASLSGANVLTF TGTGCCACCAGCAGACACGGACAAGCTTCCCTCTCTGGGGCCAACGTCCTGACTTTC
TRBD2 TRBJ2-7 many TRBV4-1 CASSYRDYTYEQYF TGCGCCAGCAGCTACCGGGACTACACCTACGAGCAGTACTTC
TRBD1 TRBJ1-1 - TRBV7-9 CASSLQGARWNTEAFF TGTGCCAGCAGCTTGCAGGGGGCTAGATGGAACACTGAAGCTTTCTTT
TRBD2 TRBJ2-3 - TRBV7-2 CASSPSGGQTDTQYF TGTGCCAGCAGCCCTAGCGGGGGGCAAACAGATACGCAGTATTTT